This paragraph reports one T cell receptor beta chain. Its antigen is not identified. This specimen comes from a study of regulatory T cells in long-lasting Graves disease. Looking at the study overall: Persistent Graves' disease meant over 5 years of antithyroid drugs with positive TSH receptor antibodies. General study findings and limits: New patients shared roughly 1,000 public clonotypes, and persistent patients shared more, with 2,741.

The time point here: persistent/refractory GD, antithyroid drugs over 5 years with positive TRAb. Making the TCR library involved RNA that had been extracted from PBMCs. The patients were enrolled through endocrinology in Xi'an, China. According to the study, TCR beta libraries were built with iRepertoire HTBI primers and CDR3-region Arm-PCR. TCRdb passed the multiplex PCR reads through MiXCR, listing each CDR3 protein once. Of 650,000 to 700,000 distinct CDR3 sequences in the sample, 30% are singletons; the top ten hold roughly 46%. The input for sequencing was peripheral blood mononuclear cells (PBMCs), taken when the disease was refractory, from a patient treated with antithyroid drugs. The TCR sequence derives from a female donor with Graves disease.

CDR3 region: CAWGTDRMNTEAFF. CDR3 nucleotides: TGTGCCTGGGGCACAGATAGGATGAACACTGAAGCTTTCTTT. The chain carries TRBV30 and TRBJ1-1; D remains unclear. Germline loops: CDR1 GTSNPN, CDR2 SVGIG (reference sequence). The CDR3 length is 14 residues. The V end was cut by 5 bases, the J end by 0 bases, with 13 bases between.